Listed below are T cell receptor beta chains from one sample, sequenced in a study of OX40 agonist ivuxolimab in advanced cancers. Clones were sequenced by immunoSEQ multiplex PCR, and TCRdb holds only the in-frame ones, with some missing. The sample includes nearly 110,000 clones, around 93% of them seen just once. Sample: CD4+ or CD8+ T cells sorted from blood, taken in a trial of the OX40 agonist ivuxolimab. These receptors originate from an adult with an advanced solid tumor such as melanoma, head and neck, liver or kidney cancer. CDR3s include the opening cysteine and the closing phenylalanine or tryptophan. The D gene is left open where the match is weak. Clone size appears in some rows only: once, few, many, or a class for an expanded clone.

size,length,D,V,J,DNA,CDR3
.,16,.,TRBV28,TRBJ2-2,TGTGCCAGCAGTTTACTGGGTAGCGGGAACACCGGGGAGCTGTTTTTT,CASSLLGSGNTGELFF
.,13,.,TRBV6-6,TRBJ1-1,TGTGCCAGCAGTTTCGGGGGGAACACTGAAGCTTTCTTT,CASSFGGNTEAFF
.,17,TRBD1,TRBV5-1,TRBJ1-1,TGCGCCAGCAGCTTGGCACCGGGACAGGGAGGGAACACTGAAGCTTTCTTT,CASSLAPGQGGNTEAFF
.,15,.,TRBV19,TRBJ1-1,TGTGCCAGTAGTTATTACGGGTCCCCGTCCACTGAAGCTTTCTTT,CASSYYGSPSTEAFF
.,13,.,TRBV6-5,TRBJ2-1,TGTGCCAGCACCGCGACAGGTTACAATGAGCAGTTCTTC,CASTATGYNEQFF
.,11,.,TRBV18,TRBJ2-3,TGTGCCAGCCGCGACAGCGATACGCAGTATTTT,CASRDSDTQYF
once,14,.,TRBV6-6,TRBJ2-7,TGTGCCAGCAGTTACGGCGCAGGGACCTACGAGCAGTACTTC,CASSYGAGTYEQYF
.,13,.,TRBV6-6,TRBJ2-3,TGTGCCAGCAGTTATGGTTACACAGATACGCAGTATTTT,CASSYGYTDTQYF
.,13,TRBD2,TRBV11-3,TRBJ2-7,TGTGCCAGCAGCTTGGGAGGGCCGAACGAGCAGTACTTC,CASSLGGPNEQYF
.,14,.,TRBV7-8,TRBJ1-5,TGTGCCAGCACGGACGTTAATAGCAATCAGCCCCAGCATTTT,CASTDVNSNQPQHF
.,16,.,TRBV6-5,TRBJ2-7,TGTGCCAGCAGTTACTCGACTAAATTACAGCCCTACGAGCAGTACTTC,CASSYSTKLQPYEQYF
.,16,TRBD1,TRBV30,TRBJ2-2,TGTGCCTGGAGCGCATTCGGGACAGGGAACACCGGGGAGCTGTTTTTT,CAWSAFGTGNTGELFF
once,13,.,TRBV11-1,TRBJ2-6,TGTGCCAGCGGCTCCAGAAGGGCCAACGTCCTGACTTTC,CASGSRRANVLTF
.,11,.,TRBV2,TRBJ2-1,TGTGCCAGCAGTCGGGAGAATGAGCAGTTCTTC,CASSRENEQFF
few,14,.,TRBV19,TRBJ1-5,TGTGCCAGTAGTAGAGGGGGGAGCAATCAGCCCCAGCATTTT,CASSRGGSNQPQHF
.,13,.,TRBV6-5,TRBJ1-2,TGTGCCAGCAGCCCGGCCGTGAACTATGGCTACACCTTC,CASSPAVNYGYTF
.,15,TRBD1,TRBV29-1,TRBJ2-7,TGCAGCGTTGTTGGGACTCGGGACAGGCTCTACGAGCAGTACTTC,CSVVGTRDRLYEQYF
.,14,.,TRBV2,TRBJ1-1,TGTGCCAGCAGCGCTATGGGGCTTAACACTGAAGCTTTCTTT,CASSAMGLNTEAFF
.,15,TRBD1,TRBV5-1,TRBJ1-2,TGCGCCAGCAGCCCACAGGGGGCAGCCCCCTATGGCTACACCTTC,CASSPQGAAPYGYTF
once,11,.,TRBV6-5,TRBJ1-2,TGTGCCAGCACTCAACCTCCGGGCTACACCTTC,CASTQPPGYTF